These 30 T cell receptor beta chains were all obtained from the same sample, sequenced in a study of regulatory T cells in long-lasting Graves disease. Time point defined: newly diagnosed GD, antithyroid drugs for less than 3 months. PBMC RNA served as the TCR library source. TCR beta libraries were built with iRepertoire HTBI primers and Arm-PCR of CDR3 regions. A single record per CDR3 protein comes from TCRdb applying MiXCR to the multiplex PCR reads. The data hold about 470,000 distinct CDR3 sequences, with approximately 15% observed a single time. The same sample was also studied in work on T cells in Graves' hyperthyroidism and ophthalmopathy.

The sequencing here drew on peripheral blood mononuclear cells (PBMCs), taken at new diagnosis, from a patient treated with antithyroid drugs. The receptors stem from a woman aged 25 to 39 with Graves disease.

At least ten counts were recorded for this clonotype. CDR3 bases: TGCAGTGCTCCGGTCGGGACTCCAGCGGAGACCCAGTACTTC. Translating it yields CSAPVGTPAETQYF. V and J are TRBV20-1 and TRBJ2-5; D perhaps matches TRBD2 (6 bases). This CDR3 is built from 14 residues. Germline CDR1 and CDR2: DFQATT and SNEGSKA (reference sequence). Trimming stripped 5 bases from V and 5 bases from J, with 18 bases between.

CDR3 nucleotides: TGCAGTGCTAGAGAACCGGGAGAAGAGACCCAGTACTTC. This translates into CSAREPGEETQYF. The chain employs TRBV20-1 and TRBJ2-5; the D gene is possibly TRBD2 (6 bases). The CDR3 is 13 amino acids. CDR1 is DFQATT, CDR2 SNEGSKA, per germline (reference sequence). V was cut by 0 bases and J by 3 bases, with 8 bases left in between.

In its sample, this clonotype was seen a few times. The rearrangement links TRBV5-1 to TRBJ2-5; D may be TRBD1 (6 bases). The CDR3 consists of 17 residues. Germline-derived CDR1 and CDR2 are SGHRS and YFSETQ. V shed 0 bases and J shed 2 bases, with 17 bases lying between them. CDR3 amino acids: CASSLAFGGGQQETQYF. The CDR3 nucleotides are TGCGCCAGCAGCTTGGCCTTTGGGGGCGGTCAGCAAGAGACCCAGTACTTC.

The rearrangement joins TRBV2 to TRBJ2-1, with D possibly being TRBD1 (7 bases). Germline CDR1 SNHLY, CDR2 FYNNEI. The CDR3 loop spans 14 amino acids. The V end lost 8 bases, the J end lost 3 bases, and 14 bases lay between the germline ends. The CDR3 DNA is TGTGCCAGCGTTACAGGGGAGGACTACAATGAGCAGTTCTTC. Encoded protein: CASVTGEDYNEQFF.

This clonotype was detected ten times or more. The chain couples TRBV12-3 or TRBV12-4 to TRBJ2-1; D unclear. V lost 6 bases and J 7 bases, leaving 22 bases between the germline ends. CDR3 length equals 16 residues. The CDR3 loop reads CASSAAGAPTTNEQFF. The CDR3 DNA is TGTGCCAGCAGCGCCGCTGGCGCCCCGACGACGAATGAGCAGTTCTTC.

This clonotype was counted many times. The gene calls are TRBV7-9 and TRBJ2-7; TRBD1 might be the D (5 bases). Trimming left V 1 base short and J 4 bases short, with 20 bases between. Germline V CDR1 and CDR2: SEHNR, FQNEAQ (reference sequence). This CDR3 comprises 17 residues. CDR3 DNA sequence: TGTGCCAGCAGCTTAGTTTCCTGGGGCCAGCCGGCGTACGAGCAGTACTTC. It is translated as CASSLVSWGQPAYEQYF.

This clonotype occurred a few times. A much more abundant neighbour one base away suggests this may be a read error. Without the conserved terminal phenylalanine or tryptophan, this CDR3 likely stems from a read error. The gene calls are TRBV7-2 and TRBJ1-5, with D possibly matching TRBD1 (5 bases). The ends were cut back, 1 base at V and 3 bases at J, with 16 bases in the middle. There are 17 residues in the CDR3. In germline, CDR1 is SGHTA, CDR2 FQGNSA. The CDR3 reads CASSLVSSRGTNQPQHS. For the CDR3, the DNA is TGTGCCAGCAGCTTAGTATCATCGCGGGGGACCAATCAGCCCCAGCATTCT.

This clonotype has a count of ten or more. The rearrangement links TRBV10-3 to TRBJ2-5; D is perhaps TRBD1 (7 bases). Germline assignment: CDR1 ENHRY and CDR2 SYGVKD. This CDR3 spans 13 amino acids. With 5 bases removed from V and 4 bases from J, the gap between germline ends came to 11 bases. CDR3 in amino acids: CAISPQGGETQYF. The CDR3 DNA is TGTGCCATCAGTCCCCAGGGGGGAGAGACCCAGTACTTC.

This clonotype was counted ten times or more. The V call is TRBV12-3 or TRBV12-4, the J call TRBJ1-2; no definite D call. The CDR3 runs to 14 residues. V was cut by 6 bases and J by 7 bases, with 18 bases left in between. The CDR3 sequence is CASSSNPGWSGYTF. CDR3 in DNA: TGTGCCAGCAGCTCCAATCCGGGGTGGTCTGGCTACACCTTC.

This clonotype was seen a few times. The chain uses TRBV30 and TRBJ2-1; 8 positions match TRBD2. The CDR3 is 14 amino acids. Germline CDR1 is GTSNPN and CDR2 is SVGIG (reference sequence). With 4 bases clipped from V and 4 bases from J, the junction kept 6 bases outside the gene matches. Written as DNA, the CDR3 is TGTGCCTGGAAGAGCGGGAGTAAATACAATGAGCAGTTCTTC. Residues: CAWKSGSKYNEQFF. The full variable domain, with the rest looked up from reference TRBV30 and TRBJ2-1, is SQTIHQWPATLVQPVGSPLSLECTVEGTSNPNLYWYRQAAGRGLQLLFYSVGIGQISSEVPQNLSASRPQDRQFILSSKKLLLSDSGFYLCAWKSGSKYNEQFFGPGTRLTVL.

This clonotype has a handful of counts. The rearrangement uses TRBV6-1 and TRBJ2-2; 7 bases fit TRBD1. The length of the CDR3 is 16 residues. Germline V gene lookup returns CDR1 MNHNS and CDR2 SASEGT. The J segment lost 4 bases and the V segment lost 7 bases, leaving 12 bases of the junction unmatched. CDR3 bases: TGTGCCAGCAACTTTGCCGGGACAGCGACCACCGGGGAGCTGTTTTTT. Its translation is CASNFAGTATTGELFF.

The V call is TRBV9, the J call TRBJ1-1; the D is unclear. Deletions cut 0 bases from V and 4 bases from J, with 13 bases between. The CDR3 sequence is 15 residues long. Per the germline V gene, CDR1 is SGDLS and CDR2 is YYNGEE. In DNA, the CDR3 is TGTGCCAGCAGCGTAGCAATTCAAGGAGGCACTGAAGCTTTCTTT. Translating it yields CASSVAIQGGTEAFF. The full variable domain, with the rest looked up from reference TRBV9 and TRBJ1-1, is DSGVTQTPKHLITATGQRVTLRCSPRSGDLSVYWYQQSLDQGLQFLIQYYNGEERAKGNILERFSAQQFPDLHSELNLSSLELGDSALYFCASSVAIQGGTEAFFGQGTRLTVV.

This clonotype showed up many times. The rearrangement uses TRBV3-1 and TRBJ1-2; 10 bases map to TRBD1. Trimming took 5 bases from V and 3 from J; bases not matched to a gene: 9. This CDR3 has 16 residues. Per germline, CDR1 LGHDT and CDR2 YNNKEL (reference sequence). CDR3 DNA: TGTGCCAGCAGCGCAACCCCGACAGGGGGCGACTATGGCTACACCTTC. It yields the protein CASSATPTGGDYGYTF.

As concerns this clonotype: Since a much larger clone is just one base distant, this may be a read error. This sequence joins TRBV27 and TRBJ1-3; a possible D gene is TRBD1 (6 bases). Germline values: CDR1 MNHEY, CDR2 SMNVEV (reference sequence). The CDR3 contains 14 residues. This chain's CDR3 is CACSFSGAGNTIYF. The CDR3 coding sequence is TGTGCCTGCAGTTTTTCAGGGGCTGGAAACACCATATATTTT.

This clonotype came up a few times. V gene TRBV20-1 combines with J gene TRBJ2-2; 10 nucleotides line up with TRBD2. CDR1 and CDR2 from the germline V gene are DFQATT and SNEGSKA (reference sequence). V lost 2 bases to trimming and J lost 5 bases; unmatched junction nucleotides: 5. The CDR3 has 15 amino acids. CDR3 region: CSARRLAGETGELFF. CDR3 in DNA: TGCAGTGCTAGAAGGCTAGCGGGAGAAACCGGGGAGCTGTTTTTT.

Ten or more counts support this clonotype. The J gene is TRBJ2-1, the V gene TRBV6-5, with a possible D match to TRBD2 (6 bases). Germline V lookup: CDR1 MNHEY, CDR2 SVGAGI. V lost 0 bases and J lost 7, with 13 bases in between. The CDR3 runs 15 residues. CDR3 sequence (DNA): TGTGCCAGCAGTTACTCGGAGGGAAGTGGTAATGAGCAGTTCTTC. Amino acids: CASSYSEGSGNEQFF.

As to this clonotype: A much bigger clone sits one base away, suggesting this may be a read error. The J gene is TRBJ2-7, the V gene TRBV6-5; 10 nucleotides align to TRBD2. The germline V gene has CDR1 MNHEY and CDR2 SVGAGI. V was pared by 2 bases and J by 8 bases, with 9 bases of the junction left unmatched. This CDR3 has 15 amino acids. The CDR3 nucleotides are TGTGCCAGCAGTTACAGCTCTAGCGGGAGTGGCAAGCAGTACTTC. It yields the protein CASSYSSSGSGKQYF.

This clonotype was counted many times. V usage is TRBV18 and J usage is TRBJ2-5; D is ambiguous. Deletions cut 2 bases from V and 10 bases from J, with 8 bases between. The CDR3 sequence is 11 residues long. Per germline, CDR1 KGHSH and CDR2 LQKENI. CDR3 bases: TGTGCCAGCTCACCATCCAACCACCAGTACTTC. Its translation is CASSPSNHQYF. The full variable domain, its missing parts supplied by reference TRBV18 and TRBJ2-5, is NAGVMQNPRHLVRRRGQEARLRCSPMKGHSHVYWYRQLPEEGLKFMVYLQKENIIDESGMPKERFSAEFPKEGPSILRIQQVVRGDSAAYFCASSPSNHQYFGPGTRLLVL.

This clonotype was counted many times. This rearrangement joins TRBV11-3 to TRBJ1-6, with D perhaps TRBD1 (5 bases). The length of the CDR3 is 13 residues. CDR1 is SGHNT, CDR2 YENEEA, per germline. Trimming stripped 4 bases from V and 5 bases from J, with 6 bases between. The CDR3 reads CASSWGNNSPLHF. CDR3 DNA: TGTGCCAGCAGCTGGGGGAATAATTCACCCCTCCACTTT.

This clonotype was counted only a few times. The rearrangement joins TRBV7-9 to TRBJ1-6; 10 bases align to TRBD1. Germline CDR1 SEHNR, CDR2 FQNEAQ (reference sequence). The J segment lost 4 bases and the V segment lost 5 bases, leaving 5 bases of the junction unmatched. The CDR3 length is 16 residues. CDR3 in amino acids: CASSQGQGLYNSPLHF. The CDR3 nucleotides read TGTGCCAGCAGCCAGGGACAGGGGTTATATAATTCACCCCTCCACTTT.

The chain combines TRBV7-2 with TRBJ2-7, with a weak D call TRBD2 (6 bases). Trimming removed 2 bases from V and 3 bases from J, with 14 bases in between. This CDR3 is built from 15 residues. In germline, CDR1 is SGHTA, CDR2 FQGNSA. The CDR3 region is CASSLKGRELYEQYF. In DNA form, the CDR3 reads TGTGCCAGCAGCTTAAAGGGCCGGGAGCTCTACGAGCAGTACTTC. Variable domain in full (rest from reference TRBV7-2 and TRBJ2-7): GAGVSQSPSNKVTEKGKDVELRCDPISGHTALYWYRQSLGQGLEFLIYFQGNSAPDKSGLPSDRFSAERTGGSVSTLTIQRTQQEDSAVYLCASSLKGRELYEQYFGPGTRLTVT.

This clonotype was seen ten or more times. This rearrangement joins TRBV20-1 to TRBJ2-2; 11 bases agree with TRBD2. Per germline, CDR1 DFQATT and CDR2 SNEGSKA (reference sequence). The length of the CDR3 is 15 residues. J gave up 2 bases and V 6 bases, and 5 bases lay outside the gene matches. This CDR3 is CSAPTSGRNTGELFF. The DNA of the CDR3 is TGCAGTGCCCCAACTAGCGGGAGAAACACCGGGGAGCTGTTTTTT.

The V and J genes are TRBV25-1 and TRBJ2-1, with D tentatively TRBD1 or TRBD2 (5 bases each). The CDR3 covers 16 residues. Trimming shortened V by 4 bases and J by 4 bases, and 17 bases separated the two germline ends. CDR1 is MGHDK, CDR2 SYGVNS, per germline. CDR3 protein: CASSGSEGRRYNEQFF. The DNA for the CDR3 is TGTGCCAGCAGTGGCTCTGAGGGGAGAAGGTACAATGAGCAGTTCTTC. The full variable domain, in which reference TRBV25-1 and TRBJ2-1 provide the parts outside the CDR3, is EADIYQTPRYLVIGTGKKITLECSQTMGHDKMYWYQQDPGMELHLIHYSYGVNSTEKGDLSSESTVSRIRTEHFPLTLESARPSHTSQYLCASSGSEGRRYNEQFFGPGTRLTVL.

The rearrangement joins TRBV2 to TRBJ1-6, with TRBD1 matching over 7 bases. The CDR3 sequence is 12 residues long. In germline, CDR1 is SNHLY, CDR2 FYNNEI. Trimming cost V 8 bases and J 10 bases; bases outside gene matches: 5. CDR3 in DNA: TGTGCCAGCCAGGGGGAGGGATCACCCCTCCACTTT. It is translated as CASQGEGSPLHF. The full variable domain, completed using reference TRBV2 and TRBJ1-6, is EPEVTQTPSHQVTQMGQEVILRCVPISNHLYFYWYRQILGQKVEFLVSFYNNEISEKSEIFDDQFSVERPDGSNFTLKIRSTKLEDSAMYFCASQGEGSPLHFGNGTRLTVT.

There are many counts of this clonotype. The chain has TRBV18 and TRBJ2-3; D might be TRBD1 (7 bases). This CDR3 is built from 15 residues. From germline, CDR1 is KGHSH and CDR2 LQKENI. Trimming pared 2 bases from V and 7 bases from J, leaving 16 bases between. CDR3: CASSPRQGGMNTQYF. The CDR3 DNA reads as TGTGCCAGCTCACCAAGGCAGGGGGGTATGAATACGCAGTATTTT.

This clonotype was counted ten times or more. V gene TRBV20-1 combines with J gene TRBJ2-1; 7 positions agree with TRBD2. The V and J ends lost 1 base and 7 bases, in that order; junction bases with no gene match: 10. The CDR3 length is 15 residues. In germline, CDR1 is DFQATT, CDR2 SNEGSKA (reference sequence). The CDR3 nucleotides read TGCAGTGCTAGAGGTAGCGGGCCTTTGTGGAATGAGCAGTTCTTC. It is translated as CSARGSGPLWNEQFF.

This clonotype was seen many times. The chain has TRBV30 and TRBJ1-1; TRBD1 might be the D (5 bases). This CDR3 comprises 12 residues. Deletions cut 1 base from V and 5 bases from J, with 8 bases between. Germline CDR1 GTSNPN, CDR2 SVGIG (reference sequence). The CDR3: CAWSAGYTEAFF. The CDR3 DNA reads TGTGCCTGGAGTGCAGGGTATACTGAAGCTTTCTTT.

This clonotype was counted many times. The CDR3 DNA reads as TGTGCCAGCAGCGCCGGACGTAATCAGCCCCAGCATTTT. The encoded protein is CASSAGRNQPQHF. The genes are TRBV6-1 and TRBJ1-5; D uncertain. The V end was cut by 6 bases, the J end by 4 bases, with 10 bases between. The germline V gene encodes CDR1 MNHNS and CDR2 SASEGT. This CDR3 contains 13 residues.

In this sample, this clonotype turned up once. The likely explanation is a read error, given a far larger clone one base away. V and J are TRBV12-5 and TRBJ2-7; the match to TRBD1 covers 8 bases. The CDR3 sequence is 12 residues long. V dropped 8 bases and J dropped 3; count of bases not matched to a gene: 3. CDR1 is LGHNT, CDR2 FRNRAP, per germline. Here the CDR3 DNA reads TGTGCTAGTCCCACAGGGGGCTACGAGCAGTACTTC. Protein: CASPTGGYEQYF.

V usage is TRBV19 and J usage is TRBJ2-7; TRBD2 might be the D (5 bases). The CDR3 has 14 amino acids. The germline V and J ends were trimmed by 4 bases and 2 bases, with 12 bases remaining between them. The germline gives CDR1 LNHDA, CDR2 SQIVND (reference sequence). CDR3 nucleotides: TGTGCCAGTAGTAATAGAGAGGGCCCCTACGAGCAGTACTTC. Its protein is CASSNREGPYEQYF.